Listed here are 17 T cell receptor beta chains from one sample, sequenced in a study of blood T cell repertoires in COVID-19. Here immunoSEQ multiplex PCR was the method, and the copy in TCRdb shows in-frame clones only, minus some. The sample records roughly 190,000 clones, about 85% being singletons. Sequenced material: peripheral blood. These receptors originate from a man aged 55-75 years with active or convalescent COVID-19.

The chain combines TRBV11-2 with TRBJ2-3, with TRBD2 identical over 8 bases. The V gene end was trimmed by 4 bases and the J gene end by 0 bases; junction bases not matched to a gene: 3. CDR1 and CDR2 from the germline V gene are SGHAT and FQNNGV. There are 15 residues in the CDR3. Written as DNA, the CDR3 is TGTGCCAGCAGCTCCAGCGGGGGCAGCACAGATACGCAGTATTTT. Protein product: CASSSSGGSTDTQYF.

CDR3 sequence: CASQSPRDFYGYTF. The CDR3 region has the DNA TGTGCCAGCCAATCGCCCAGGGATTTCTATGGCTACACCTTC. The J gene is TRBJ1-2, the V gene TRBV6-5, with D possibly being TRBD1 (5 bases). CDR1 and CDR2 (germline): MNHEY, SVGAGI. CDR3 size: 14 residues. V was pared by 8 bases and J by 4 bases, with 17 bases between.

This clone was detected only a few times. The chain has TRBV6-5 and TRBJ1-1; TRBD1 aligns across 10 bases. Per germline, CDR1 MNHEY and CDR2 SVGAGI. The CDR3 length is 16 residues. J was trimmed by 5 bases and V by 2 bases; bases with no gene match: 8. The CDR3 loop reads CASSYDRGQGLTEAFF. DNA of the CDR3: TGTGCCAGCAGTTACGATCGGGGACAGGGGCTAACTGAAGCTTTCTTT.

CDR3 bases: TGTGCCAGCAGTGTCACAGGGATTAAATTCAATCAGCCCCAGCATTTT. The encoded protein is CASSVTGIKFNQPQHF. The chain combines TRBV2 with TRBJ1-5; TRBD1 might be the D (6 bases). The CDR3 sequence is 16 residues long. Germline V gives CDR1 SNHLY, CDR2 FYNNEI. V was pared by 4 bases and J by 3 bases, with 16 bases between.

V and J are TRBV12-5 and TRBJ1-3; 9 bases are shared with TRBD1. The germline gives CDR1 LGHNT, CDR2 FRNRAP. This CDR3 is built from 13 residues. V shed 10 bases, J shed 3 bases, and the junction held 4 bases outside the gene matches. The CDR3, as DNA: TGTGCTACCAGGGACAGGGTTGGAAACACCATATATTTT. Protein: CATRDRVGNTIYF.

The chain combines TRBV6-5 with TRBJ1-1, with D perhaps matching TRBD1 (5 bases). Germline CDR1 and CDR2: MNHEY and SVGAGI. V was pared by 2 bases and J by 4 bases, with 11 bases between. This CDR3 spans 14 amino acids. The CDR3 nucleotides are TGTGCCAGCAGTTACAAGGGGCGAGGCACTGAAGCTTTCTTT. Protein product: CASSYKGRGTEAFF.

The chain combines TRBV12-3 or TRBV12-4 with TRBJ2-7; D may be TRBD2 (6 bases). The ends were cut back, 3 bases at V and 3 bases at J, with 6 bases in the middle. The CDR3 loop spans 12 amino acids. The CDR3 DNA sequence: TGTGCCAGCAGTTTGGGACTCTACGAGCAGTACTTC. This sequence encodes CASSLGLYEQYF.

V is TRBV6-6 and J is TRBJ2-3; the match to TRBD1 covers 12 bases. The V gene's germline CDR1 is MNHNY and CDR2 SVGAGI (reference sequence). The CDR3 loop spans 16 amino acids. J gave up 4 bases and V 0 bases, and 2 bases lay outside the gene matches. CDR3 protein: CASSYSGTGGPDTQYF. The DNA of the CDR3 is TGTGCCAGCAGTTACTCGGGGACAGGGGGCCCAGATACGCAGTATTTT.

The V and J genes are TRBV18 and TRBJ2-1; no clear D gene. The V gene's germline CDR1 is KGHSH and CDR2 LQKENI. This CDR3 contains 12 residues. V was pared by 5 bases and J by 6 bases, with 8 bases between. The DNA of the CDR3 is TGTGCCAGCTCATCCGTTATCAATGAGCAGTTCTTC. Translating it yields CASSSVINEQFF.

The sample holds one count of this clone. The rearrangement joins TRBV7-8 to TRBJ2-3; 7 nucleotides align to TRBD2. Germline-derived CDR1 and CDR2 are SGHVS and FQNEAQ. The CDR3 is 15 residues long. J lost 0 bases, V lost 3 bases, and 3 bases had no gene match. CDR3 residues: CASSFTGGSTDTQYF. CDR3 bases: TGTGCCAGCAGCTTTACGGGGGGAAGCACAGATACGCAGTATTTT.

The rearrangement uses TRBV25-1 and TRBJ1-6; D not certain. Germline CDR1 is MGHDK and CDR2 is SYGVNS. Trimming left V 6 bases short and J 13 bases short, with 19 bases between. This CDR3 is built from 14 residues. The CDR3 protein is CASRSGGPIGPLHF. The CDR3 DNA reads as TGTGCCAGCAGATCCGGAGGGCCCATTGGGCCCCTCCACTTT.

The chain couples TRBV6-2 or TRBV6-3 to TRBJ1-4; D gene ambiguous. Germline V gives CDR1 MNHEY, CDR2 SVGEGT. Trimming shortened V by 2 bases and J by 4 bases, and 14 bases separated the two germline ends. The CDR3 contains 16 residues. CDR3 sequence reads: CASSYAPTAYNEKLFF. The CDR3, as DNA: TGTGCCAGCAGTTACGCCCCTACAGCTTATAATGAAAAACTGTTTTTT.

The chain recombines TRBV5-1 with TRBJ2-2; 7 bases align to TRBD2. The germline gives CDR1 SGHRS, CDR2 YFSETQ. CDR3 length: 16 residues. Trimming at V came to 0 bases and at J to 3 bases, leaving 5 bases not matched to a gene. The CDR3 DNA is TGCGCCAGCAGCTTGGCCGTCACTAGCGACACCGGGGAGCTGTTTTTT. It translates to CASSLAVTSDTGELFF.

The chain recombines TRBV7-9 with TRBJ2-1; TRBD1 agrees at 12 bases. CDR3 length: 14 amino acids. Germline values: CDR1 SEHNR, CDR2 FQNEAQ (reference sequence). The ends lost 8 bases at V and 10 bases at J; junction bases unmatched: 9. The CDR3 reads CASEPGQGAWEQFF. Written as DNA, the CDR3 is TGTGCCAGCGAACCGGGACAGGGGGCTTGGGAGCAGTTCTTC.

This sequence joins TRBV3-1 (or the pseudogene TRBV3-2) and TRBJ2-1, with 9 bases fitting TRBD2. V trimming: 4 bases; J trimming: 7 bases; junction bases outside the gene matches: 17. The germline CDR1 and CDR2 sequences are LGHDT and YNNKEL (reference sequence). CDR3 size: 18 residues. The CDR3, as DNA: TGTGCCAGCAGCCCCACCCGGGATCCGGGACTAGCAAGGAATGAGCAGTTCTTC. It translates to CASSPTRDPGLARNEQFF.

J is TRBJ1-5 and V is TRBV2; no clear D. Germline CDR1 SNHLY, CDR2 FYNNEI. This CDR3 is 15 amino acids long. The V end lost 6 bases, the J end lost 3 bases, and 15 bases lay between the germline ends. The CDR3 nucleotides are TGTGCCAGCAGGGAATATGGCGGGTCCAATCAGCCCCAGCATTTT. Translated, it gives CASREYGGSNQPQHF.

The rearrangement uses TRBV24-1 and TRBJ2-7; 7 nucleotides match TRBD1. V was pared by 12 bases and J by 2 bases, with 6 bases of the junction left unmatched. CDR1 KGHDR and CDR2 SFDVKD come from the germline V gene. CDR3 length: 12 amino acids. The CDR3 DNA sequence: TGTGCCGCCGGGACAGAGACCTACGAGCAGTACTTC. This sequence encodes CAAGTETYEQYF.